This T cell receptor beta chain was captured in a study of OX40 agonist ivuxolimab in advanced cancers. Note on this clone: Its specificity is not known.

Measured with immunoSEQ multiplex PCR; TCRdb has only the in-frame clones, and not every one. The sample has tens of thousands of clones; around 90% are singletons. Findings of the study overall: Some patients who did not respond also had low normalized T-cell clonal expansion.

The CDR3 has 14 amino acids. Germline assignment: CDR1 ENHRY and CDR2 SYGVKD. With 10 bases clipped from V and 7 bases from J, the junction kept 12 bases outside the gene matches. This rearrangement joins TRBV10-3 to TRBJ1-1, with 10 bases that match TRBD1. Specimen: CD4+ or CD8+ T cells sorted from blood, collected in a trial of the OX40 agonist ivuxolimab. The sequence came from an adult with an advanced solid tumor such as melanoma, head and neck, liver or kidney cancer. CDR3 nucleotide sequence: TGTGCCACCGATCCGACAGGGGGCTTCATTGAAGCTTTCTTT. Its protein is CATDPTGGFIEAFF.